A single T cell receptor (beta chain) is shown here with its context. Sequenced by immunoSEQ multiplex PCR; TCRdb stores in-frame clones only, minus some. The repertoire holds about 1 million clones, with around 76% as singletons. These data originate in a study of shared clonotypes between healthy human individuals. V was trimmed by 1 base and J by 5 bases, leaving 14 bases between them. This CDR3 is 15 amino acids long. Germline assignment: CDR1 LNHDA and CDR2 SQIVND (reference sequence). V and J are TRBV19 and TRBJ1-1; D may be TRBD1 (6 bases). The clonotype was recovered from a young man in good health. Sequencing was performed on memory CD4+ T cells sorted from blood. Indicated subset: CD45RA-negative fraction. For the CDR3, the DNA is TGTGCCAGTAGTATAGGCGGACAGACAATGACTGAAGCTTTCTTT. Protein: CASSIGGQTMTEAFF.